Sequencing of this T cell receptor beta chain was carried out in a study of cytomegalovirus exposure and HLA in healthy donors. Study results and caveats: Altogether, around 160 TCR beta chains were recorded as cytomegalovirus-associated.

The count of this clone is one. The antigen remains undetermined. The CDR3 loop spans 14 amino acids. The germline gives CDR1 SGHDN, CDR2 FVKESK. Trimming pared 1 base from V and 7 bases from J, leaving 11 bases between. Clones were sequenced by immunoSEQ multiplex PCR, and TCRdb holds only the in-frame ones, with some missing. The sample carries about 180,000 clones, 85% recorded once. This TCR was recovered from a young man in good health and CMV-seropositive. The J gene is TRBJ2-1, the V gene TRBV14; D not resolved. Sequencing was done on a sample of PBMCs. The DNA of the CDR3 is TGTGCCAGCAGCCAAGTCCTGCAGTTGAATGAGCAGTTCTTC. Protein product: CASSQVLQLNEQFF.